The sequence of this T cell receptor beta chain was determined in a study of blood T cell repertoires in COVID-19. Study overall: The study drew acute and convalescent COVID-19 samples from the United States, Italy and Spain.

The V gene's germline CDR1 is MNHEY and CDR2 SVGAGI. With 4 bases removed from V and 3 bases from J, the gap between germline ends came to 11 bases. CDR3 length: 14 residues. Per the original methods: Amplified reference gene primers provided the basis for estimating nucleated cell counts. Sequencing used immunoSEQ multiplex PCR; TCRdb keeps in-frame clones, though not all of them. V and J calls and clone size come straight from that table; D and trimming were deduced from the DNA. The sample carries 140,000 or so clones, about 83% recorded once. The J gene is TRBJ2-3, the V gene TRBV6-5, with a weak D call TRBD1 (6 bases). Sequencing was carried out using peripheral blood. The receptor comes from a woman aged 45-60 years with active or convalescent COVID-19. The CDR3 region has the DNA TGTGCCAGCAGTTCCACAGGGAGTACAGATACGCAGTATTTT. Amino acid sequence: CASSSTGSTDTQYF.